This is a list of T cell receptor beta chains from one sample in a study of T-cell reconstitution after alpha-beta-depleted transplantation in children. TCRdb reprocessed the PCR reads with MiXCR, giving one entry per CDR3 protein. This sample carries about half a million distinct CDR3 sequences, around 12% of them seen once, and the ten largest clones take less than 6.5%. This specimen was PBMCs from the stem cell graft donor, taken from the stem cell graft. The receptor source for this set is a human donor who donated a stem cell graft to a child with combined immunodeficiency. The CDR3 runs from the conserved cysteine through the conserved F or W. D genes are given only for firm matches. Not all rows give a size; the values are once, few, many and, for expanded clones, a class.

J	D	size	V	CDR3	DNA
TRBJ2-5	TRBD2	many	TRBV11-2	CASSSSSGSPQETQYF	TGTGCCAGCAGCTCCTCTAGCGGGAGTCCCCAAGAGACCCAGTACTTC
TRBJ2-6	TRBD1	many	TRBV20-1	CSAYRTGTGYSGANVLTF	TGCAGTGCTTACCGAACCGGGACAGGGTACTCTGGGGCCAACGTCCTGACTTTC
TRBJ1-1	NA	many	TRBV5-1	CASSLGQHPPTEAFF	TGCGCCAGCAGCTTGGGGCAGCACCCACCCACTGAAGCTTTCTTT
TRBJ2-1	TRBD1	NA	TRBV9	CASSVSSQGVHYNEQFF	TGTGCCAGCAGCGTTAGCTCCCAGGGGGTTCACTACAATGAGCAGTTCTTC
TRBJ1-4	NA	NA	TRBV7-2	CASSLVTGFNEKLFF	TGTGCCAGCAGCTTAGTGACAGGATTTAATGAAAAACTGTTTTTT
TRBJ1-1	TRBD1	many	TRBV20-1	CSARPTDRATEAFF	TGCAGTGCTAGACCGACGGACAGGGCTACTGAAGCTTTCTTT
TRBJ1-1	TRBD1	few	TRBV15	CATSGPTGTAVEAFF	TGTGCCACCAGCGGTCCCACCGGGACAGCCGTTGAAGCTTTCTTT
TRBJ2-3	NA	many	TRBV29-1	CSVGAGTSTDTQYF	TGCAGCGTTGGGGCAGGGACGAGCACAGATACGCAGTATTTT
TRBJ1-2	TRBD1	NA	TRBV6-5	CASSYSGTGGLYGYTF	TGTGCCAGCAGTTACTCCGGGACAGGGGGACTCTATGGCTACACCTTC
TRBJ2-5	NA	few	TRBV7-2	CASSLLVVWVNQETQYF	TGTGCCAGCAGCTTATTGGTAGTATGGGTAAACCAAGAGACCCAGTACTTC
TRBJ2-1	NA	NA	TRBV7-3	CASSSLQGPSNEQFF	TGTGCCAGCAGCTCGTTGCAGGGTCCCTCCAATGAGCAGTTCTTC
TRBJ2-7	NA	once	TRBV11-2	CASSAGTALYEQYF	TGTGCCAGCAGCGCGGGGACAGCTTTATACGAGCAGTACTTC
TRBJ2-7	NA	NA	TRBV6-2/TRBV6-3	CASTPGRPSSYEQYF	TGTGCCAGCACCCCTGGGAGGCCCTCCTCCTACGAGCAGTACTTC
TRBJ2-3	NA	NA	TRBV6-2/TRBV6-3	CASSYMGPDTQYF	TGTGCCAGCAGTTACATGGGCCCAGATACGCAGTATTTT
TRBJ2-7	TRBD2	few	TRBV2	CASTGRGDRYEQYF	TGTGCCAGCACCGGCCGGGGGGACCGGTACGAGCAGTACTTC
TRBJ1-6	NA	NA	TRBV5-1	CASSSGFGGPPLHF	TGCGCCAGCAGCTCCGGCTTTGGGGGGCCACCCCTCCACTTT
TRBJ2-3	NA	few	TRBV5-1	CASSLGYSTSTDTQYF	TGCGCCAGCAGCTTGGGATACAGCACCTCTACAGATACGCAGTATTTT
TRBJ2-5	TRBD2	NA	TRBV29-1	CSVAPSGSRQETQYF	TGCAGCGTTGCCCCCAGCGGGAGTCGGCAAGAGACCCAGTACTTC
TRBJ2-5	NA	NA	TRBV7-9	CASSSTPGPKETQYF	TGTGCCAGCAGCTCTACTCCGGGACCGAAAGAGACCCAGTACTTC
TRBJ1-1	NA	few	TRBV5-6	CASSWWGTGLRGNTEAFF	TGTGCCAGCAGCTGGTGGGGCACAGGACTCAGAGGGAACACTGAAGCTTTCTTT
TRBJ2-6	TRBD1	many	TRBV12-3/TRBV12-4	CASSSWTGSGANVLTF	TGTGCCAGCAGTTCCTGGACAGGGTCCGGGGCCAACGTCCTGACTTTC
TRBJ2-3	NA	few	TRBV30	CAWSRTSPTDTQYF	TGTGCCTGGAGTCGGACAAGCCCCACAGATACGCAGTATTTT
TRBJ2-1	NA	many	TRBV5-6	CASSLGARVNDEQFF	TGTGCCAGCAGCTTAGGGGCGAGAGTCAACGATGAGCAGTTCTTC
TRBJ2-3	NA	NA	TRBV28	CASSPDRSADTQYF	TGTGCCAGCAGTCCGGACAGAAGTGCAGATACGCAGTATTTT
TRBJ2-7	NA	many	TRBV7-2	CASSLQGLTPYEQYF	TGTGCCAGCAGCTTACAGGGCCTCACACCCTACGAGCAGTACTTC
TRBJ2-2	NA	NA	TRBV12-3/TRBV12-4	CASSSPEGFTGELFF	TGTGCCAGCAGTTCCCCGGAGGGTTTCACCGGGGAGCTGTTTTTT
TRBJ2-3	NA	NA	TRBV6-1	CASSDLGRWSTDTQYF	TGTGCCAGCAGTGATTTGGGCAGGTGGAGCACAGATACGCAGTATTTT
TRBJ1-1	NA	NA	TRBV29-1	CSVGTLNTEAFF	TGCAGCGTCGGGACACTGAACACTGAAGCTTTCTTT
TRBJ2-1	TRBD2	many	TRBV6-2/TRBV6-3	CASSTPSGGAPYNEQFF	TGTGCCAGCAGTACCCCTAGCGGGGGGGCGCCTTACAATGAGCAGTTCTTC
TRBJ2-5	NA	few	TRBV6-5	CASSYQGTGETQYF	TGTGCCAGCAGTTACCAGGGCACCGGGGAGACCCAGTACTTC
TRBJ2-2	NA	NA	TRBV7-9	CASRNRGSGELFF	TGTGCCAGCAGGAATCGGGGGTCCGGGGAGCTGTTTTTT
TRBJ1-5	NA	NA	TRBV6-5	CASSYSIDSNQPQHF	TGTGCCAGCAGTTACTCGATCGATAGCAATCAGCCCCAGCATTTT
TRBJ2-3	TRBD2	NA	TRBV11-2	CASSLDLAGVTDTQYF	TGTGCCAGCAGCTTAGATCTAGCGGGGGTCACAGATACGCAGTATTTT
TRBJ1-2	NA	NA	TRBV6-2/TRBV6-3	CASTNGPGDLANYGYTF	TGTGCCAGCACCAACGGTCCGGGGGACTTAGCTAACTATGGCTACACCTTC
TRBJ2-4	TRBD1	NA	TRBV19	CASSKGQGQIAKNIQYF	TGTGCCAGTAGTAAAGGACAGGGACAAATAGCCAAAAACATTCAGTACTTC
TRBJ2-1	NA	few	TRBV27	CASSFLRDKYNEQFF	TGTGCCAGCAGTTTCTTACGGGACAAATACAATGAGCAGTTCTTC
TRBJ2-3	NA	many	TRBV28	CASSSSYTQYF	TGTGCCAGCTCGAGCTCTTATACGCAGTATTTT
TRBJ2-5	NA	NA	TRBV2	CASSLSVGDQETQYF	TGTGCCAGCAGTCTATCCGTAGGGGACCAAGAGACCCAGTACTTC
TRBJ1-2	NA	many	TRBV12-3/TRBV12-4	CASASRRGNGYTF	TGTGCCAGCGCCTCCCGACGAGGGAATGGCTACACCTTC
TRBJ2-7	TRBD2	NA	TRBV9	CASSVDLGGPYEQYF	TGTGCCAGCAGCGTAGATCTGGGAGGGCCCTACGAGCAGTACTTC
TRBJ2-7	TRBD2	few	TRBV12-3/TRBV12-4	CASTFAGGDEQYF	TGTGCCAGCACCTTCGCCGGGGGGGACGAGCAGTACTTC
TRBJ2-7	NA	few	TRBV6-2/TRBV6-3	CASSYTATGEQYF	TGTGCCAGCAGTTACACAGCGACGGGCGAGCAGTACTTC
TRBJ2-1	NA	few	TRBV20-1	CLPWNTHSYNEQFF	TGCCTCCCTTGGAATACTCACTCCTACAATGAGCAGTTCTTC
TRBJ1-1	NA	few	TRBV28	CASSRGGLVGTEAFF	TGTGCCAGCAGTCGAGGCGGCCTGGTCGGCACTGAAGCTTTCTTT
TRBJ2-7	NA	NA	TRBV19	CASTGDTSYEQYF	TGTGCCAGTACCGGGGACACCTCCTACGAGCAGTACTTC
TRBJ2-7	TRBD1	few	TRBV4-3	CASSPWGSGQGDEQYF	TGCGCCAGCAGCCCCTGGGGTTCGGGACAGGGTGACGAGCAGTACTTC
TRBJ2-7	NA	once	TRBV20-1	CSAYGPYEQYF	TGCAGTGCTTACGGTCCCTACGAGCAGTACTTC
TRBJ2-5	NA	many	TRBV5-1	CASSLPSDQETQYF	TGCGCCAGCAGCTTACCCTCGGATCAAGAGACCCAGTACTTC
TRBJ2-3	TRBD2	NA	TRBV19	CASSIGLAGGTDTQYF	TGTGCCAGTAGTATAGGACTAGCGGGAGGGACAGATACGCAGTATTTT
TRBJ2-1	TRBD2	many	TRBV12-3/TRBV12-4	CASRESSGGPVNEQFF	TGTGCCAGCAGGGAGTCTAGCGGGGGGCCCGTAAATGAGCAGTTCTTC
TRBJ1-5	TRBD1	many	TRBV12-3/TRBV12-4	CASSSRTGSWPQHF	TGTGCCAGCAGTTCCAGGACAGGCTCATGGCCCCAGCATTTT
TRBJ1-3	TRBD1	few	TRBV27	CASSPTGQGISGNTIYF	TGTGCCAGCAGCCCTACAGGACAGGGAATCTCTGGAAACACCATATATTTT
TRBJ2-1	NA	NA	TRBV27	CASSPIPGPDDNEQFF	TGTGCCAGCAGCCCGATACCCGGGCCGGATGACAATGAGCAGTTCTTC
TRBJ2-1	TRBD2	few	TRBV5-1	CASSFGLAGGRSENEQFF	TGCGCCAGCAGCTTTGGACTAGCGGGCGGGAGGTCGGAGAATGAGCAGTTCTTC
TRBJ2-6	NA	few	TRBV12-3/TRBV12-4	CASSLLVGVGANVLTF	TGTGCCAGCAGTTTGTTGGTAGGGGTAGGGGCCAACGTCCTGACTTTC
TRBJ2-1	NA	many	TRBV5-1	CASRRDLYNEQFF	TGCGCCAGCAGGCGGGATCTCTACAATGAGCAGTTCTTC
TRBJ2-5	TRBD2	NA	TRBV6-2/TRBV6-3	CASRPTLAVQETQYF	TGTGCCAGCAGACCAACCCTAGCGGTTCAAGAGACCCAGTACTTC
TRBJ2-6	NA	many	TRBV29-1	CSVDFSGANVLTF	TGCAGCGTTGATTTCTCTGGGGCCAACGTCCTGACTTTC
TRBJ2-7	TRBD2	few	TRBV7-8	CASSLSGRATNEQYF	TGTGCCAGCAGCCTTAGCGGGAGGGCCACCAACGAGCAGTACTTC
TRBJ2-3	TRBD2	few	TRBV7-8	CASSYPLGGGRADTQYF	TGTGCCAGCAGCTACCCCCTCGGGGGGGGCAGGGCAGATACGCAGTATTTT